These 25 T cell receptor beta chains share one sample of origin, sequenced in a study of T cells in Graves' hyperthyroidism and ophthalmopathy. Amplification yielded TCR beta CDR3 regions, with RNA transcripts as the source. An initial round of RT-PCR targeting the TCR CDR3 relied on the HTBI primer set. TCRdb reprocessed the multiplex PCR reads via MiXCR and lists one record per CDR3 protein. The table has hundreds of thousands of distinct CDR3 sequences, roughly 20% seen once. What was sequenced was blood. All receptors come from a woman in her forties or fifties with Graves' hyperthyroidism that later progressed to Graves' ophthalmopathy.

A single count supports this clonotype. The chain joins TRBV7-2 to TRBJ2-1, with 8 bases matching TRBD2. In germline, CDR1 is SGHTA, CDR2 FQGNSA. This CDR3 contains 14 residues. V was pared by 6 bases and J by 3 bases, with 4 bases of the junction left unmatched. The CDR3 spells CASSTSGLYNEQFF. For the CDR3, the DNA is TGTGCCAGCAGTACTAGCGGCCTCTACAATGAGCAGTTCTTC.

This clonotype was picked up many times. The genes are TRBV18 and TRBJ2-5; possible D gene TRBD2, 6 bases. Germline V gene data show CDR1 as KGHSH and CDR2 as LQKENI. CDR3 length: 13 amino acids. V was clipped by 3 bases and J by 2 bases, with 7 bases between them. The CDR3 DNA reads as TGTGCCAGCTCACCGGGGGGACAAGAGACCCAGTACTTC. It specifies CASSPGGQETQYF.

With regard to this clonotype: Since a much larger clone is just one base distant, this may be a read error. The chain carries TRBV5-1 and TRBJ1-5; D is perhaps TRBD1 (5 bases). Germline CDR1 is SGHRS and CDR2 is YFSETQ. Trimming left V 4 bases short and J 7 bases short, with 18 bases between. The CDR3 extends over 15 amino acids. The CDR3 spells CASSPGGGAKQPQHF. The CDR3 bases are TGCGCCAGCAGCCCTGGTGGAGGGGCAAAGCAGCCCCAGCATTTT.

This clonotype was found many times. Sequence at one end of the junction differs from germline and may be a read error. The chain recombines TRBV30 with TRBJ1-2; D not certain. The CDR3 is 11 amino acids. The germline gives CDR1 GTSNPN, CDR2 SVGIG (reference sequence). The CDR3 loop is CVWKRRDGYTF. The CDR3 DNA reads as TGTGTCTGGAAACGTAGGGATGGCTACACCTTC.

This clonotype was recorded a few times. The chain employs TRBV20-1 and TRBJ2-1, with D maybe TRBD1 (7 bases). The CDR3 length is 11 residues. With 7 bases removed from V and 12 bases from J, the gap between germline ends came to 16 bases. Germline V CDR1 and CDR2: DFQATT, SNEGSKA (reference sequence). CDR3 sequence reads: CSGAEGAGQFF. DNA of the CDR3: TGCAGTGGAGCGGAGGGGGCGGGGCAGTTCTTC.

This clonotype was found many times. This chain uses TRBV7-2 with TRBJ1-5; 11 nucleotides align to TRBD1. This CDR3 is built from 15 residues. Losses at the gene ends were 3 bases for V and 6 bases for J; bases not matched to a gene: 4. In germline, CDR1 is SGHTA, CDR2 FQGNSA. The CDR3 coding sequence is TGTGCCAGCAGCTTCTCCGGGACAGGGGGTCAGCCCCAGCATTTT. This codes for CASSFSGTGGQPQHF.

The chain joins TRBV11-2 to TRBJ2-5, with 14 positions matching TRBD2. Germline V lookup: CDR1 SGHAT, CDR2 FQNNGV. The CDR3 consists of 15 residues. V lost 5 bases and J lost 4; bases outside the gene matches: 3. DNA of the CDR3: TGTGCCAGCAGCGCAGGGACTAGCGGGGGAGAGACCCAGTACTTC. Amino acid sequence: CASSAGTSGGETQYF.

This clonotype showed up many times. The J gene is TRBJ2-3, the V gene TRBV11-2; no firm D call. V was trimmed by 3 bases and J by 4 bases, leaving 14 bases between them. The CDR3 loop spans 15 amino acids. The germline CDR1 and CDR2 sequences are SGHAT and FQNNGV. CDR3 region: CASSFGRSDSDTQYF. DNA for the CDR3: TGTGCCAGCAGCTTCGGACGCAGCGACTCAGATACGCAGTATTTT.

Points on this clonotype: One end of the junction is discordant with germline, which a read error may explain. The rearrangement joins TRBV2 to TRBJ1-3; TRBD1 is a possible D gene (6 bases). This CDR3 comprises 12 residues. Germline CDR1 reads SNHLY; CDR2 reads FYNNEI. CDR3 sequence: CASSGAEGQHSF. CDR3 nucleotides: TGTGCCAGCAGCGGAGCAGAGGGACAACATTCTTTT.

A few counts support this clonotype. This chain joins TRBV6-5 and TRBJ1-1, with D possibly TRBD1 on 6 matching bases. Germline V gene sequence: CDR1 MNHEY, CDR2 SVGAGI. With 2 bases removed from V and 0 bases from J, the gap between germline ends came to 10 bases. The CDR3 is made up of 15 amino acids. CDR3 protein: CASSYGGAMNTEAFF. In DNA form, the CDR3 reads TGTGCCAGCAGTTACGGGGGGGCTATGAACACTGAAGCTTTCTTT.

CDR3 coding DNA: TGTGCCAGCAGTTGGGGGGCAAACACTGAAGCTTTCTTT. As protein: CASSWGANTEAFF. The chain links TRBV6-9 to TRBJ1-1, with D possibly TRBD1 on 6 matching bases. The germline gives CDR1 MNHGY, CDR2 SVAAGI. The CDR3 sequence is 13 residues long. V was clipped by 4 bases and J by 2 bases, with 8 bases between them.

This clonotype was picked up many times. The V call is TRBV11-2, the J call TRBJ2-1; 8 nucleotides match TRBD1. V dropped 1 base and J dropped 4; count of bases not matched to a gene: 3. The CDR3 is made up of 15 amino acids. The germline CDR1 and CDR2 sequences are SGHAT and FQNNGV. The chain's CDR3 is CASSLGQGLYNEQFF. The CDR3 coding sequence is TGTGCCAGCAGCTTAGGACAGGGGCTTTACAATGAGCAGTTCTTC. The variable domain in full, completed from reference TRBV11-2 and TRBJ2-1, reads EAGVAQSPRYKIIEKRQSVAFWCNPISGHATLYWYQQILGQGPKLLIQFQNNGVVDDSQLPKDRFSAERLKGVDSTLKIQPAKLEDSAVYLCASSLGQGLYNEQFFGPGTRLTVL.

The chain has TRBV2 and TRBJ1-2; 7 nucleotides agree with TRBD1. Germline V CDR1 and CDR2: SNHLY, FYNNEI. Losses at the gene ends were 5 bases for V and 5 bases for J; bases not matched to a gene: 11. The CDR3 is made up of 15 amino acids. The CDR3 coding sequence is TGTGCCAGCAGTCAACGACAGGGCAGCAGATATGGCTACACCTTC. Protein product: CASSQRQGSRYGYTF.

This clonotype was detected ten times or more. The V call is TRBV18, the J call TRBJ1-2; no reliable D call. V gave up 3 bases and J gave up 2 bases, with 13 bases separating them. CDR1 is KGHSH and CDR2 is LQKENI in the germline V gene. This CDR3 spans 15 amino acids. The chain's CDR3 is CASSPPRAVNYGYTF. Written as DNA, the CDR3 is TGTGCCAGCTCACCTCCTAGGGCAGTCAACTATGGCTACACCTTC.

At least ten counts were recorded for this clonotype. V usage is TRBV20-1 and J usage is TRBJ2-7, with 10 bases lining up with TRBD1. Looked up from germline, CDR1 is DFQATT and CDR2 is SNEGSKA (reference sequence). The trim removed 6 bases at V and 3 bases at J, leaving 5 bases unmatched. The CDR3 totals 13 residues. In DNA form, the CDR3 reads TGCAGTGCCCCGGGGACAGGGGACTACGAGCAGTACTTC. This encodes CSAPGTGDYEQYF.

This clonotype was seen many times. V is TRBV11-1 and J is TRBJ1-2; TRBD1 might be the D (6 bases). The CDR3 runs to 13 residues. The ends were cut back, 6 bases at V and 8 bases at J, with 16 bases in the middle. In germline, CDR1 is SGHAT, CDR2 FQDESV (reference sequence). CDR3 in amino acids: CASSLMGALGYTF. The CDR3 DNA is TGTGCCAGCAGTCTGATGGGGGCTCTCGGCTACACCTTC.

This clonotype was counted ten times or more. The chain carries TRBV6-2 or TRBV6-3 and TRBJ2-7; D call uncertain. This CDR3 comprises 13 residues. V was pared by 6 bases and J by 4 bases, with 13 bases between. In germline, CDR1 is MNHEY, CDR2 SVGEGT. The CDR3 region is CASSNPTEYEQYF. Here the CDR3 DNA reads TGTGCCAGCAGCAATCCCACGGAGTACGAGCAGTACTTC.

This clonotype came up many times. CDR3 coding DNA: TGTGCCAGCAGCAGGGGTCTTCGCCTCTACGAGCAGTACTTC. Its translation: CASSRGLRLYEQYF. The gene calls are TRBV27 and TRBJ2-7; D is possibly TRBD1 (6 bases). V dropped 6 bases and J dropped 3 bases, with 15 bases sitting between them. The germline V gene encodes CDR1 MNHEY and CDR2 SMNVEV (reference sequence). CDR3 size: 14 residues.

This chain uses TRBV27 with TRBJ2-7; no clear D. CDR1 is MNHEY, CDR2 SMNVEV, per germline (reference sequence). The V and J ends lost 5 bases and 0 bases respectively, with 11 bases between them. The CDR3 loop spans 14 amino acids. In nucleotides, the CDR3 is TGTGCCAGCAGTATCGACTGGGGCTCCTACGAGCAGTACTTC. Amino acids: CASSIDWGSYEQYF.

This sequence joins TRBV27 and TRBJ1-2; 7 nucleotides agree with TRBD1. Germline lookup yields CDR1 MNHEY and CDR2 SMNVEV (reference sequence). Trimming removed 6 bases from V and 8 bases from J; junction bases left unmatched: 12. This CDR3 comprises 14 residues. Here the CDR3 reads CASSMLRGLEGYTF. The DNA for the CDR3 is TGTGCCAGCAGCATGCTTAGGGGGCTAGAGGGCTACACCTTC.

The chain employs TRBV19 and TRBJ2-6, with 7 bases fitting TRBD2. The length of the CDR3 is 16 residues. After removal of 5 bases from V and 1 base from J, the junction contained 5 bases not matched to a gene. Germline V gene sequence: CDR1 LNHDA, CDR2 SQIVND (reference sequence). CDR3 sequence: CASSPDGGSGANVLTF. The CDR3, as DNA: TGTGCCAGTAGTCCCGACGGGGGGTCTGGGGCCAACGTCCTGACTTTC. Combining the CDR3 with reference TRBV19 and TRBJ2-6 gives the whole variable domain DGGITQSPKYLFRKEGQNVTLSCEQNLNHDAMYWYRQDPGQGLRLIYYSQIVNDFQKGDIAEGYSVSREKKESFPLTVTSAQKNPTAFYLCASSPDGGSGANVLTFGAGSRLTVL.

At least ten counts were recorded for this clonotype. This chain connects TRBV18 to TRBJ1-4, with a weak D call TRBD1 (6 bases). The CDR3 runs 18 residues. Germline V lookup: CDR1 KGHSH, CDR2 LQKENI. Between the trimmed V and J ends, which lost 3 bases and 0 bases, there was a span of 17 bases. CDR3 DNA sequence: TGTGCCAGCTCACCTCCGGACAGTTCGCCTGCAACTAATGAAAAACTGTTTTTT. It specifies CASSPPDSSPATNEKLFF.

As DNA, the CDR3 is TGCAGTGCTCTAAGCTTAGGGGAGACCCAGTACTTC. Translation: CSALSLGETQYF. The chain uses TRBV20-1 and TRBJ2-5; D uncertain. The CDR3 is made up of 12 amino acids. The V gene's germline CDR1 is DFQATT and CDR2 SNEGSKA (reference sequence). V was clipped by 5 bases and J by 5 bases, with 12 bases between them.

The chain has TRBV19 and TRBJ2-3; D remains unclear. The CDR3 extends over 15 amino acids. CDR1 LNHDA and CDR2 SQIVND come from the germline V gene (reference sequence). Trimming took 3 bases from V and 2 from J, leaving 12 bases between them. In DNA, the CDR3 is TGTGCCAGTAGTATCTGGCACAGCCTCACAGATACGCAGTATTTT. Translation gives CASSIWHSLTDTQYF. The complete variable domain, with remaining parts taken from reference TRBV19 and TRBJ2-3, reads DGGITQSPKYLFRKEGQNVTLSCEQNLNHDAMYWYRQDPGQGLRLIYYSQIVNDFQKGDIAEGYSVSREKKESFPLTVTSAQKNPTAFYLCASSIWHSLTDTQYFGPGTRLTVL.

CDR3 region: CASSQDGKGLNTEAFF. DNA for the CDR3: TGCGCCAGCAGCCAAGATGGAAAGGGACTGAACACTGAAGCTTTCTTT. The chain uses TRBV4-1 and TRBJ1-1, with a tentative D call TRBD1 (5 bases). The V gene's germline CDR1 is MGHRA and CDR2 YSYEKL. Trimming shortened V by 0 bases and J by 0 bases, and 11 bases separated the two germline ends. This CDR3 contains 16 residues.